One and the same sample provided the 29 T cell receptor beta chains below, sequenced in a study of control samples from healthy donors and cancer patients. Repertoires were generated with immunoSEQ multiplex PCR, while TCRdb's copy carries only in-frame clones and drops some. The profile shows more than 80,000 clones, approximately 93% of them singletons. The sample taken for sequencing was blood. The receptor source for this set is a man younger than 30 in good health.

The chain carries TRBV30 and TRBJ2-1; TRBD1 might be the D (6 bases). From germline, CDR1 is GTSNPN and CDR2 SVGIG (reference sequence). The V end was cut by 0 bases, the J end by 6 bases, with 9 bases between. This CDR3 is 13 amino acids long. CDR3 nucleotide sequence: TGTGCCTGGAGTGTAACCAGGGGCAATGAGCAGTTCTTC. Translated, it gives CAWSVTRGNEQFF.

The rearrangement joins TRBV7-2 to TRBJ2-1, with 13 nucleotides matching TRBD2. V shed 8 bases and J 1 base; nucleotides not matched to a gene: 5. The CDR3 has 16 residues. Germline CDR1 SGHTA, CDR2 FQGNSA. The CDR3 nucleotides are TGTGCCAGCGAACTAGCGGGAGGGCCGTCCTACAATGAGCAGTTCTTC. Translating it yields CASELAGGPSYNEQFF.

This rearrangement joins TRBV6-1 to TRBJ2-7, with unresolved D. The ends were cut back, 1 base at V and 2 bases at J, with 6 bases in the middle. The germline V gene encodes CDR1 MNHNS and CDR2 SASEGT. This CDR3 region has 13 residues. The CDR3 reads CASSEGPPYEQYF. Here the CDR3 DNA reads TGTGCCAGCAGTGAAGGGCCCCCCTACGAGCAGTACTTC.

The rearrangement links TRBV19 to TRBJ1-1; tentatively, D is TRBD1 (5 bases). Germline CDR1 is LNHDA and CDR2 is SQIVND (reference sequence). V was cut by 3 bases and J by 4 bases, with 12 bases left in between. CDR3 length: 14 residues. The CDR3 DNA reads TGTGCCAGTAGTATCTCGCAGGGTCCCACTGAAGCTTTCTTT. The encoded protein is CASSISQGPTEAFF. The whole variable domain, filled in from reference TRBV19 and TRBJ1-1, reads DGGITQSPKYLFRKEGQNVTLSCEQNLNHDAMYWYRQDPGQGLRLIYYSQIVNDFQKGDIAEGYSVSREKKESFPLTVTSAQKNPTAFYLCASSISQGPTEAFFGQGTRLTVV.

The chain has TRBV9 and TRBJ2-5, with 7 nucleotides matching TRBD2. The ends lost 0 bases at V and 5 bases at J; junction bases unmatched: 7. CDR1 and CDR2 from the germline V gene are SGDLS and YYNGEE. This CDR3 region has 15 residues. The CDR3 DNA sequence: TGTGCCAGCAGCGTAGGACTAGCCCGCCGGGAGACCCAGTACTTC. Translation gives CASSVGLARRETQYF.

A single count supports this clone. The gene calls are TRBV6-5 and TRBJ1-1, with unresolved D. CDR3 length: 13 residues. Germline V gives CDR1 MNHEY, CDR2 SVGAGI. V lost 0 bases and J lost 1, with 3 bases in between. The CDR3 loop is CASSYSENTEAFF. In DNA, the CDR3 is TGTGCCAGCAGTTACTCAGAGAACACTGAAGCTTTCTTT.

The chain combines TRBV7-2 with TRBJ2-1; D not resolved. Germline CDR1 SGHTA, CDR2 FQGNSA. Trimming left V 1 base short and J 5 bases short, with 6 bases between. The CDR3 sequence is 13 residues long. CDR3 protein: CASSLGDNNEQFF. CDR3 in DNA: TGTGCCAGCAGCTTAGGAGATAACAATGAGCAGTTCTTC.

In DNA, the CDR3 is TGTGCCAGCAGTGACTGGGGGGGCGGGGTTTACGAGCAGTACTTC. Its translation is CASSDWGGGVYEQYF. The chain has TRBV6-6 and TRBJ2-7, with D possibly TRBD2 on 7 matching bases. Trimming cost V 5 bases and J 4 bases, with 18 bases left between them. CDR1 and CDR2 from the germline V gene are MNHNY and SVGAGI (reference sequence). The CDR3 is made up of 15 amino acids.

This clone appeared a single time. The J gene is TRBJ1-5, the V gene TRBV10-3; 8 bases match TRBD1. This CDR3 has 14 amino acids. Per the germline V gene, CDR1 is ENHRY and CDR2 is SYGVKD. J was trimmed by 4 bases and V by 4 bases; bases with no gene match: 3. The CDR3 sequence is CAISVTGVNQPQHF. CDR3 bases: TGTGCCATCAGTGTGACAGGGGTGAATCAGCCCCAGCATTTT.

This chain joins TRBV12-3 or TRBV12-4 and TRBJ1-3; D not resolved. The CDR3 runs to 13 residues. The V gene lost 5 bases and the J gene lost 4 bases, with 9 bases spanning the gap. The CDR3 sequence is CASSPGSGNTIYF. The CDR3 DNA is TGTGCCAGCAGTCCGGGGAGCGGAAACACCATATATTTT.

This chain uses TRBV30 with TRBJ1-2, with 8 bases lining up with TRBD1. Germline V gives CDR1 GTSNPN, CDR2 SVGIG (reference sequence). The CDR3 runs to 14 residues. V was pared by 4 bases and J by 0 bases, with 4 bases of the junction left unmatched. Here the CDR3 reads CAWTGDRPNYGYTF. The CDR3, as DNA: TGTGCCTGGACGGGGGACAGGCCTAACTATGGCTACACCTTC. Together with reference TRBV30 and TRBJ1-2, the CDR3 gives the full variable domain: SQTIHQWPATLVQPVGSPLSLECTVEGTSNPNLYWYRQAAGRGLQLLFYSVGIGQISSEVPQNLSASRPQDRQFILSSKKLLLSDSGFYLCAWTGDRPNYGYTFGSGTRLTVV.

The V and J genes are TRBV7-9 and TRBJ2-5; D gene ambiguous. The CDR3 covers 13 residues. In germline, CDR1 is SEHNR, CDR2 FQNEAQ (reference sequence). V lost 6 bases to trimming and J lost 0 bases, with 8 bases between them. CDR3 sequence (DNA): TGTGCCAGCAGGCCTATGAACCAAGAGACCCAGTACTTC. Translated: CASRPMNQETQYF.

This clone was seen more than once but under ten times. The chain employs TRBV2 and TRBJ1-6, with TRBD1 as a possible D gene (6 bases). The CDR3 covers 16 residues. Trimming removed 10 bases from V and 4 bases from J, with 20 bases in between. The germline gives CDR1 SNHLY, CDR2 FYNNEI. CDR3: CATTSQGKDYNSPLHF. For the CDR3, the DNA is TGTGCCACCACTTCTCAGGGGAAAGATTATAATTCACCCCTCCACTTT.

The V gene is TRBV4-3, the J gene TRBJ2-5, with 9 bases fitting TRBD2. CDR3 length: 16 amino acids. The germline V gene has CDR1 LGHNA and CDR2 YSLEER. V was clipped by 3 bases and J by 2 bases; unmatched bases: 7. The CDR3, as DNA: TGCGCCAGCAGCCACAGCCTAGCGGGACCGCAAGAGACCCAGTACTTC. It translates to CASSHSLAGPQETQYF.

The rearrangement links TRBV18 to TRBJ2-5; D perhaps matches TRBD2 (6 bases). This CDR3 region has 14 residues. CDR1 KGHSH and CDR2 LQKENI come from the germline V gene. Trimming took 6 bases from V and 2 from J, leaving 13 bases between them. The chain's CDR3 is CASSRNSGQETQYF. The CDR3 bases are TGTGCCAGCTCCCGTAATAGCGGACAAGAGACCCAGTACTTC.

The rearrangement joins TRBV24-1 to TRBJ2-1; D unclear. This CDR3 contains 18 residues. V was pared by 5 bases and J by 2 bases, with 21 bases between. Germline V gene sequence: CDR1 KGHDR, CDR2 SFDVKD. CDR3 sequence (DNA): TGTGCCACCAGTGCAACAGCTGCCGACCAAGAAACCTACAATGAGCAGTTCTTC. It is translated as CATSATAADQETYNEQFF.

This clone was seen ten or more times. The gene calls are TRBV13 and TRBJ2-7; TRBD1 might be the D (6 bases). The germline V gene encodes CDR1 PRHDT and CDR2 FYEKMQ (reference sequence). The CDR3 extends over 14 amino acids. Between the trimmed V and J ends, which lost 3 bases and 9 bases, there was a span of 18 bases. This CDR3 is CASSFEQGGSRQYF. The CDR3 DNA follows: TGTGCCAGCAGCTTCGAGCAAGGGGGTTCGCGGCAGTACTTC.

The chain joins TRBV9 to TRBJ1-1, with TRBD1 as a possible D gene (5 bases). Germline lookup yields CDR1 SGDLS and CDR2 YYNGEE. V was shortened by 0 bases and J by 4 bases, with 13 bases between the two germline ends. CDR3 length equals 15 residues. The CDR3 DNA is TGTGCCAGCAGCGTAGATGGGGGGTTTGGCACTGAAGCTTTCTTT. It translates to CASSVDGGFGTEAFF.

The chain joins TRBV5-6 to TRBJ1-6, with a possible D match to TRBD1 (6 bases). This CDR3 has 15 residues. Germline V gives CDR1 SGHDT, CDR2 YYEEEE. The ends were cut back, 3 bases at V and 8 bases at J, with 15 bases in the middle. The CDR3 region is CASSSQGAVDSPLHF. DNA of the CDR3: TGTGCCAGCAGCTCACAGGGTGCGGTCGATTCACCCCTCCACTTT. Variable domain in full (rest from reference TRBV5-6 and TRBJ1-6): DAGVTQSPTHLIKTRGQQVTLRCSPKSGHDTVSWYQQALGQGPQFIFQYYEEEERQRGNFPDRFSGHQFPNYSSELNVNALLLGDSALYLCASSSQGAVDSPLHFGNGTRLTVT.

The rearrangement joins TRBV14 to TRBJ2-7, with 12 positions matching TRBD2. The germline gives CDR1 SGHDN, CDR2 FVKESK. The CDR3 is made up of 16 amino acids. The junction had 6 bases not matched to a gene; V was cut back by 0 bases and J by 6 bases. The CDR3 nucleotides are TGTGCCAGCAGCCAAGATCGGACTAGCGGGATCTCCGAGCAGTACTTC. Translating gives CASSQDRTSGISEQYF.

This rearrangement joins TRBV6-6 to TRBJ1-1; 7 bases line up with TRBD1. The CDR3 consists of 14 residues. Germline CDR1 MNHNY, CDR2 SVGAGI (reference sequence). The J segment lost 0 bases and the V segment lost 6 bases, leaving 4 bases of the junction unmatched. Written as DNA, the CDR3 is TGTGCCAGCAGGGTGACAGGGATGAACACTGAAGCTTTCTTT. Its translation is CASRVTGMNTEAFF.

The rearrangement links TRBV4-1 to TRBJ1-4; D gene unclear. Germline V CDR1 and CDR2: MGHRA, YSYEKL. The CDR3 length is 12 residues. V shed 4 bases and J shed 8 bases, with 8 bases lying between them. The CDR3 sequence: CASSPVGEKLFF. The CDR3 bases are TGCGCCAGCAGCCCGGTTGGCGAAAAACTGTTTTTT.

The chain has TRBV2 and TRBJ1-4, with D possibly matching TRBD1 (5 bases). V lost 5 bases and J lost 4, with 17 bases in between. This CDR3 comprises 16 residues. Germline values: CDR1 SNHLY, CDR2 FYNNEI. Here the CDR3 DNA reads TGTGCCAGCAGTTCCCAGAGGACGGACAATAATGAAAAACTGTTTTTT. As protein: CASSSQRTDNNEKLFF.

The chain links TRBV5-5 to TRBJ1-1; D may be TRBD1 (6 bases). Germline loops: CDR1 SGHKS, CDR2 YYEKEE (reference sequence). Trimming took off 3 bases at V and 2 bases at J, with 11 bases between the two ends. This CDR3 has 14 residues. This CDR3 is CASSSGALNTEAFF. As DNA, the CDR3 is TGTGCCAGCAGCTCAGGGGCTCTAAACACTGAAGCTTTCTTT.

The chain combines TRBV7-3 with TRBJ2-1; TRBD1 agrees at 7 bases. V shed 5 bases and J 4 bases; nucleotides not matched to a gene: 8. Germline CDR1 and CDR2: SGHTA and FQGTGA. The CDR3 runs 15 residues. The CDR3 DNA is TGTGCCAGCAGCCTCTCCGGGACAGCTTACAATGAGCAGTTCTTC. It yields the protein CASSLSGTAYNEQFF.

This chain joins TRBV9 and TRBJ1-2, with TRBD1 matching over 10 bases. V trimming: 3 bases; J trimming: 8 bases; junction bases outside the gene matches: 4. This CDR3 has 13 amino acids. Germline V CDR1 and CDR2: SGDLS, YYNGEE. CDR3 in DNA: TGTGCCAGCAGCGGACAGGGGGCGGACGGCTACACCTTC. This codes for CASSGQGADGYTF.

This clone was seen only once. The chain recombines TRBV7-8 with TRBJ1-5; D is unclear. The CDR3 covers 15 residues. Germline assignment: CDR1 SGHVS and CDR2 FQNEAQ. Trimming left V 2 bases short and J 3 bases short, with 11 bases between. This CDR3 is CASSLLVGNNQPQHF. Here the CDR3 DNA reads TGTGCCAGCAGCTTATTGGTCGGAAACAATCAGCCCCAGCATTTT.

This clone was recorded once. The rearrangement joins TRBV24-1 to TRBJ2-5; a weak D match, TRBD2 (6 bases). This CDR3 region has 13 residues. Trimming pared 3 bases from V and 4 bases from J, leaving 8 bases between. Looked up from germline, CDR1 is KGHDR and CDR2 is SFDVKD. CDR3 sequence: CATSDGGLETQYF. CDR3 in DNA: TGTGCCACCAGTGATGGGGGGTTAGAGACCCAGTACTTC.

The sample holds one count of this clone. The chain combines TRBV18 with TRBJ2-2; D not resolved. Germline-derived CDR1 and CDR2 are KGHSH and LQKENI. This CDR3 has 14 residues. Trimming removed 1 base from V and 3 bases from J, with 6 bases in between. CDR3 region: CASSPHRDTGELFF. CDR3 in DNA: TGTGCCAGCTCACCACACCGTGACACCGGGGAGCTGTTTTTT.